This is a list of T cell receptor beta chains from one sample in a study of OX40 agonist ivuxolimab in advanced cancers. The method was immunoSEQ multiplex PCR; TCRdb's version includes in-frame clones alone and lacks a portion of them. The sample consists of 70,000 to 85,000 clones, about 88% of them appearing once. The sequenced sample was CD4+ or CD8+ T cells sorted from blood, obtained in a trial of the OX40 agonist ivuxolimab. These receptors were obtained from an adult with an advanced solid tumor such as melanoma, head and neck, liver or kidney cancer. Both conserved end residues are part of each CDR3. A D gene is named only where the DNA matches it firmly. Clone size is not always given. Where it is, it says once, few, many or a class for expanded clones.

J	size	D	V	length	DNA	CDR3
TRBJ2-1	-	-	TRBV4-2	17	TGTGCCAGCAGCCAATCGGCCTCACACACTCGTTACAATGAGCAGTTCTTC	CASSQSASHTRYNEQFF
TRBJ2-2	-	-	TRBV12-5	14	TGTGCTAGTGCGGGAGTGAGGGACACCGGGGAGCTGTTTTTT	CASAGVRDTGELFF
TRBJ1-2	-	-	TRBV28	13	TGTGCCAGCAGGCGACAGAATAACTATGGCTACACCTTC	CASRRQNNYGYTF
TRBJ1-3	-	-	TRBV7-9	14	TGTGCCAGCAGCCTCGGGACTTCTGGAAACACCATATATTTT	CASSLGTSGNTIYF
TRBJ2-3	-	-	TRBV19	12	TGTGCCAGTAGTCCGACAGCAGATACGCAGTATTTT	CASSPTADTQYF
TRBJ1-1	-	-	TRBV27	15	TGTGCCAGCAGTCTCGTTGCCGGACAGAACACTGAAGCTTTCTTT	CASSLVAGQNTEAFF
TRBJ2-7	once	-	TRBV30	12	TGTGCCTGGAGTGCAATATATTACGAGCAGTACTTC	CAWSAIYYEQYF
TRBJ2-2	-	-	TRBV11-3	11	TGTGCCAGCAGCTTAGACCGGGAGCTGTTTTTT	CASSLDRELFF
TRBJ2-7	-	-	TRBV19	12	TGTGCCAGTAGGGACCGAACCTACGAGCAGTACTTC	CASRDRTYEQYF
TRBJ2-1	-	TRBD1	TRBV5-1	15	TGCGCCAGCAGCTTTGGGACAGGGGTTGGTTATGAGCAGTTCTTC	CASSFGTGVGYEQFF
TRBJ2-3	-	-	TRBV10-3	13	TGTGCCATCACCGCAAGAGAGACAGATACGCAGTATTTT	CAITARETDTQYF
TRBJ2-1	-	-	TRBV11-3	15	TGTGCCAGCAGCTACTTCGGGCTCCCTTACAATGAGCAGTTCTTC	CASSYFGLPYNEQFF
TRBJ2-3	-	TRBD2	TRBV4-1	16	TGCGCCAGCAGCCAGATTAGCGGGGATAGCACAGATACGCAGTATTTT	CASSQISGDSTDTQYF
TRBJ2-1	-	TRBD2	TRBV27	15	TGTGCCAGCAGTTTAAGCTTAGCGGGAGTCTATGAGCAGTTCTTC	CASSLSLAGVYEQFF
TRBJ2-3	-	-	TRBV5-4	15	TGTGCCAGCAGCGCGGACAGAGCAACTACAGATACGCAGTATTTT	CASSADRATTDTQYF
TRBJ2-1	-	-	TRBV7-2	14	TGTGCCAGCAGCCCAAGGAGACAGTTTAGTGAGCAGTTCTTC	CASSPRRQFSEQFF
TRBJ2-7	few	-	TRBV18	15	TGTGCCAGCTCACCACCGTCAGGGGATGCCTACGAGCAGTACTTC	CASSPPSGDAYEQYF
TRBJ1-2	-	-	TRBV30	13	TGTGCCTGGAGTCCCCTCCGGAGGGTTGGCTACACCTTC	CAWSPLRRVGYTF
TRBJ2-5	-	TRBD1	TRBV5-8	13	TGTGCCAGCAGCTTGACTGGACAGGGGACCCAGTACTTC	CASSLTGQGTQYF
TRBJ2-2	once	TRBD2	TRBV10-3	15	TGTGCCATCGGGAGAGCGGGGTCGAACACCGGGGAGCTGTTTTTT	CAIGRAGSNTGELFF
TRBJ2-3	-	TRBD2	TRBV4-1	18	TGCGCCAGCAGCCAGGGACTAGCGGGGGGGCGGGTTAGAGATACGCAGTATTTT	CASSQGLAGGRVRDTQYF
TRBJ1-2	-	TRBD1	TRBV30	13	TGTGCCTGGAGTCCGGACAGGGGGCTTGGCTACACCTTC	CAWSPDRGLGYTF
TRBJ2-5	-	-	TRBV2	13	TGTGCCAGCAAAAGGACTGGGGGGGAGACCCAGTACTTC	CASKRTGGETQYF
TRBJ1-2	-	-	TRBV11-2	13	TGTGCCAGCAGCTTCAACTCCCTACGTGGCTACACCTTC	CASSFNSLRGYTF
TRBJ2-7	-	-	TRBV19	14	TGTGCCAGTAGTATTAAGGGAACCACCTACGAGCAGTACTTC	CASSIKGTTYEQYF
TRBJ2-7	-	TRBD2	TRBV27	19	TGTGCCAGCAGTTTATCGCCCCCGGGACTAGCGGGAGCCTCCTACGAGCAGTACTTC	CASSLSPPGLAGASYEQYF
TRBJ1-3	-	-	TRBV11-3	16	TGTGCCAGCAGCTTCTTCGGGGCGGACTCTGGAAACACCATATATTTT	CASSFFGADSGNTIYF
TRBJ2-5	-	-	TRBV7-3	14	TGTGCCAGCAGCTTATATGGGGGCCAAGAGACCCAGTACTTC	CASSLYGGQETQYF
TRBJ2-1	-	-	TRBV7-2	11	TGTGCCAGCAGCTTAAACCCTCTTAGGTTCTTC	CASSLNPLRFF
TRBJ2-7	-	-	TRBV27	14	TGTGCCAGCAGTTTGGTTAGAAAAGACTACGAGCAGTACTTC	CASSLVRKDYEQYF
TRBJ2-6	-	-	TRBV28	15	TGTGCCAGCAGTACGGCAGGGGCTGGGGCCAACGTCCTGACTTTC	CASSTAGAGANVLTF
TRBJ1-1	few	-	TRBV2	14	TGTGCCAGCAAGTTGCTGGGAGGGAACACTGAAGCTTTCTTT	CASKLLGGNTEAFF
TRBJ1-1	-	TRBD1	TRBV11-3	14	TGTGCCAGCAGCTTCAGGGGGGAGAACACTGAAGCTTTCTTT	CASSFRGENTEAFF
TRBJ2-7	-	TRBD2	TRBV28	16	TGTGCCAGCAGCAATTGGGGCGGGAGGTCCCTGGACGAGCAGTACTTC	CASSNWGGRSLDEQYF
TRBJ2-3	-	TRBD2	TRBV7-9	13	TGTGCCAGCAGCACTAGCGGGAGGGAGGCGCAGTATTTT	CASSTSGREAQYF
TRBJ2-3	few	TRBD2	TRBV10-2	15	TGCGCCAGCGCGAGATCGGGACTAGGCACAGATACGCAGTATTTT	CASARSGLGTDTQYF
TRBJ2-5	-	TRBD1	TRBV30	15	TGTGCCTGGAGTGTACCGACAGGGATAGGGGAGACCCAGTACTTC	CAWSVPTGIGETQYF
TRBJ1-1	-	-	TRBV27	13	TGTGCCAGCAGTTTATCTACAATGGGTGAAGCTTTCTTT	CASSLSTMGEAFF
TRBJ2-2	-	-	TRBV19	11	TGTGCCAGTAGTATAGGCGGGGAGCTGTTTTTT	CASSIGGELFF
TRBJ2-7	-	-	TRBV5-1	14	TGCGCCAGCAGCTTTTCGGGGGTCACCTACGAGCAGTACTTC	CASSFSGVTYEQYF
TRBJ2-1	-	TRBD2	TRBV11-3	19	TGTGCCAGCAGCTTAGGTGGGACTAGCGGGGGGATCCGGTACAATGAGCAGTTCTTC	CASSLGGTSGGIRYNEQFF
TRBJ2-5	-	-	TRBV7-8	12	TGTGCCAGCAGCTCAGGGGGGGAGACCCAGTACTTC	CASSSGGETQYF
TRBJ1-1	-	-	TRBV2	12	TGTGCCAGCTCGGTGGTGGGACTCCAAGCTTTCTTT	CASSVVGLQAFF